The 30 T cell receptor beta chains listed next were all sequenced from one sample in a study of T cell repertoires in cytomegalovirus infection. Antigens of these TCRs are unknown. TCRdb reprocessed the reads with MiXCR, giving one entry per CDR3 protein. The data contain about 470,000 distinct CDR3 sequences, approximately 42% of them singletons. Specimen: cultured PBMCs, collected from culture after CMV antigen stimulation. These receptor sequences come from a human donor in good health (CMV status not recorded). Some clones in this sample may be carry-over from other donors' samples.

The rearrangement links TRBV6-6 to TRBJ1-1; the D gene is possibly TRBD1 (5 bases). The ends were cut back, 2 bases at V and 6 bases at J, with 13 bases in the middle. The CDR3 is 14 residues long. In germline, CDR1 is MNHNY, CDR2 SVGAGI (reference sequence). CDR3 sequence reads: CASSYRGSGAEAFF. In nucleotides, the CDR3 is TGTGCCAGCAGTTACCGGGGGTCGGGGGCTGAAGCTTTCTTT.

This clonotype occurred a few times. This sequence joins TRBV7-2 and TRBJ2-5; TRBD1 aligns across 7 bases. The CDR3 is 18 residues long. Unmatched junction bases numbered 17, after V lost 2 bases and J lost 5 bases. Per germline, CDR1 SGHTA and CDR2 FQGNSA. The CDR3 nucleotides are TGTGCCAGCAGCTTAAGATTAAGGGCCCGACAGGGTGGCGAGACCCAGTACTTC. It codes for CASSLRLRARQGGETQYF.

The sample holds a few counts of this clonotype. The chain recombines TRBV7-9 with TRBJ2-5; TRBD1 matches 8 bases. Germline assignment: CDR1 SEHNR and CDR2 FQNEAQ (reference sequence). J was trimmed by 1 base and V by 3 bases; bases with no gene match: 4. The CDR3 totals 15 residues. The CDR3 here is CASSFADRVQETQYF. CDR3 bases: TGTGCCAGCAGCTTTGCGGACAGGGTCCAAGAGACCCAGTACTTC.

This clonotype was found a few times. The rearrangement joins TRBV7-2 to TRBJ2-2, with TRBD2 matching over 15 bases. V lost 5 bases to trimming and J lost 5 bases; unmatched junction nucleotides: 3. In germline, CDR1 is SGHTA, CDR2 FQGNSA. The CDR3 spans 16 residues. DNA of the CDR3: TGTGCCAGCAGCGGGGGGACTAGCGGGAGGACCGGGGAGCTGTTTTTT. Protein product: CASSGGTSGRTGELFF.

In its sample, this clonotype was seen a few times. In DNA form, the CDR3 reads TGTGCCAGCAGCCCCGTGTGGTGGGGGAGCCAGCCCCAGCATTTT. This codes for CASSPVWWGSQPQHF. The chain combines TRBV7-2 with TRBJ1-5; D is possibly TRBD1 (5 bases). The CDR3 loop spans 15 amino acids. Trimming cost V 5 bases and J 7 bases, with 18 bases left between them. CDR1 is SGHTA, CDR2 FQGNSA, per germline.

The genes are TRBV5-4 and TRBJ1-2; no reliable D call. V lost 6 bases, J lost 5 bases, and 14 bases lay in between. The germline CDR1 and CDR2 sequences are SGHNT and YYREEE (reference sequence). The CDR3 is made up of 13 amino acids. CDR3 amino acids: CASKGSGPYGYTF. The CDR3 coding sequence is TGTGCCAGCAAAGGGAGTGGGCCTTATGGCTACACCTTC.

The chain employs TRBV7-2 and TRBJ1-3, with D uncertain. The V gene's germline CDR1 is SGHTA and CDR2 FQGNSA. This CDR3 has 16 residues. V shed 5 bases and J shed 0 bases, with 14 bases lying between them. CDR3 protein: CASSVTVLPSGNTIYF. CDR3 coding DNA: TGTGCCAGCAGCGTAACGGTGCTCCCCTCTGGAAACACCATATATTTT.

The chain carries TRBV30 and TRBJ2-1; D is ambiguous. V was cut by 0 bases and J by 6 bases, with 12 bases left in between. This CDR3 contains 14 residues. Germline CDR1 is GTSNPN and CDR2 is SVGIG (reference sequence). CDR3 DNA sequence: TGTGCCTGGAGTGTAAGGGTACAGAGCAATGAGCAGTTCTTC. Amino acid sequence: CAWSVRVQSNEQFF.

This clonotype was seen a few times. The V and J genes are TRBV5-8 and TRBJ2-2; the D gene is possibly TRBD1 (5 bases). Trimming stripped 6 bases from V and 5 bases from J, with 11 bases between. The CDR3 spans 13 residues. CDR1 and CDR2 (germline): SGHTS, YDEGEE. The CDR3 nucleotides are TGTGCCAGCACTGACAGTGTAACCGGGGAGCTGTTTTTT. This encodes CASTDSVTGELFF.

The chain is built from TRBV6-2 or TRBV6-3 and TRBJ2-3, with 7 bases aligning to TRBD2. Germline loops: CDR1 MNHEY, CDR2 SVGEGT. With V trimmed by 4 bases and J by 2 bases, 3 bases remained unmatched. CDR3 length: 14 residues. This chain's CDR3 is CASSWRETTDTQYF. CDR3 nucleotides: TGTGCCAGCAGTTGGCGGGAGACCACAGATACGCAGTATTTT.

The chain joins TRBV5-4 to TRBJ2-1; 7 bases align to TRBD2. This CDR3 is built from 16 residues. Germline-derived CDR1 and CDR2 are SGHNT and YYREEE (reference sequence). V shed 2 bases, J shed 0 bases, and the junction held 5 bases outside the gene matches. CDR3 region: CASSFSGGSSYNEQFF. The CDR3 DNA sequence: TGTGCCAGCAGCTTTTCCGGCGGGAGCTCCTACAATGAGCAGTTCTTC. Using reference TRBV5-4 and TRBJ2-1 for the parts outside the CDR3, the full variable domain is ETGVTQSPTHLIKTRGQQVTLRCSSQSGHNTVSWYQQALGQGPQFIFQYYREEENGRGNFPPRFSGLQFPNYSSELNVNALELDDSALYLCASSFSGGSSYNEQFFGPGTRLTVL.

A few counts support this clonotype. CDR3 amino acids: CASSPTPGLPELLREQYF. For the CDR3, the DNA is TGTGCCAGCAGCCCCACCCCGGGGCTTCCCGAGCTCCTACGAGAGCAGTACTTC. J is TRBJ2-7 and V is TRBV7-9; D may correspond to TRBD1 or TRBD2 (5 bases each). Germline CDR1 reads SEHNR; CDR2 reads FQNEAQ (reference sequence). The germline V and J ends were trimmed by 5 bases and 7 bases, with 30 bases remaining between them. This CDR3 is 18 amino acids long. Looking up the rest from reference TRBV7-9 and TRBJ2-7 gives the full variable domain: DTGVSQNPRHKITKRGQNVTFRCDPISEHNRLYWYRQTLGQGPEFLTYFQNEAQLEKSRLLSDRFSAERPKGSFSTLEIQRTEQGDSAMYLCASSPTPGLPELLREQYFGPGTRLTVT.

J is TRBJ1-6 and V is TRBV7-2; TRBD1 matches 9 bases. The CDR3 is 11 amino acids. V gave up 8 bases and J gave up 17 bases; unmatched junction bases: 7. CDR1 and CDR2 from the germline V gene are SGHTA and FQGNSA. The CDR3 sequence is CASLFRDRVHF. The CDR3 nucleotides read TGTGCCAGCCTCTTCCGGGACAGGGTCCACTTT.

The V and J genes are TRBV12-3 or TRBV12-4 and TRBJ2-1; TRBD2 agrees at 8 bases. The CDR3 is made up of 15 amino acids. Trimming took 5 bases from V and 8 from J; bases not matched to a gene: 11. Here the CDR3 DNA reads TGTGCCAGCAGTCCCCGAACTAGCGGCCGACATGAGCAGTTCTTC. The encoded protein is CASSPRTSGRHEQFF.

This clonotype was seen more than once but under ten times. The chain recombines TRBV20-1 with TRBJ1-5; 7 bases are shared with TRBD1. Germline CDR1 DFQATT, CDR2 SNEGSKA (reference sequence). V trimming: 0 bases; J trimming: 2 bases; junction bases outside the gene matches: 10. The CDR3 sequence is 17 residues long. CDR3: CSARDARGLVGNQPQHF. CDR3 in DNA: TGCAGTGCTAGAGATGCAAGGGGGCTAGTGGGCAATCAGCCCCAGCATTTT.

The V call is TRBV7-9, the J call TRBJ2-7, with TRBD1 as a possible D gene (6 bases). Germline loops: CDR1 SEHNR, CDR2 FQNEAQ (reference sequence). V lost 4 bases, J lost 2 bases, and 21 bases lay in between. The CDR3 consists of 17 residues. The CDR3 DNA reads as TGTGCCAGCAGCTCGCATCCCCAGGGGCACGCCACCTACGAGCAGTACTTC. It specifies CASSSHPQGHATYEQYF.

CDR3 in amino acids: CASSVEGSSGNTIYF. CDR3 nucleotide sequence: TGTGCCAGCAGCGTAGAGGGGAGCTCTGGAAACACCATATATTTT. J is TRBJ1-3 and V is TRBV9; tentatively, D is TRBD1 (5 bases). Between the trimmed V and J ends, which lost 0 bases and 0 bases, there was a span of 7 bases. Germline V gives CDR1 SGDLS, CDR2 YYNGEE. The CDR3 covers 15 residues.

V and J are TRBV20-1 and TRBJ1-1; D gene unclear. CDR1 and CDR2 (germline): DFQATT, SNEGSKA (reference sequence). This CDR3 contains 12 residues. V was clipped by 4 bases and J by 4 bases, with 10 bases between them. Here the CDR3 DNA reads TGCAGTGCTATCAGCCCGTTCACTGAAGCTTTCTTT. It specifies CSAISPFTEAFF.

The CDR3 DNA sequence: TGTGCCAGCACGGGGACTAGCGGTGCAGATACGCAGTATTTT. This codes for CASTGTSGADTQYF. The chain couples TRBV7-9 to TRBJ2-3; TRBD2 agrees at 11 bases. Germline CDR1 reads SEHNR; CDR2 reads FQNEAQ (reference sequence). The CDR3 contains 14 residues. With 7 bases clipped from V and 4 bases from J, the junction kept 4 bases outside the gene matches.

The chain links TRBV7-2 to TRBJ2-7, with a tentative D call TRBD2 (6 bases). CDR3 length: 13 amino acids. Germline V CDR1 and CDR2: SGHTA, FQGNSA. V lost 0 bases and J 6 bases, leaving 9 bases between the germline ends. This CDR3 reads CASSLAGSSEQYV. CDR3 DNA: TGTGCCAGCAGCTTAGCCGGGAGTAGCGAGCAGTACGTC.

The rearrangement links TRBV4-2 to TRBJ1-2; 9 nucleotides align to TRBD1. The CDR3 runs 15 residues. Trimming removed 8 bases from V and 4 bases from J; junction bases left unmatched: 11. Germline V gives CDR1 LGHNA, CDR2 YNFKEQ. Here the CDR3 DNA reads TGTGCCAGCGAAACCGGGGGACAGGGCTTCTATGGCTACACCTTC. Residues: CASETGGQGFYGYTF.

The DNA for the CDR3 is TGTGCCAGCAGCTCCCTTAAAGCGGGAGTTGAGCAGTTCTTC. Translated: CASSSLKAGVEQFF. The chain joins TRBV7-6 to TRBJ2-1; 8 bases are shared with TRBD2. The CDR3 extends over 14 amino acids. V shed 4 bases, J shed 9 bases, and the junction held 8 bases outside the gene matches. The germline gives CDR1 SGHVS, CDR2 FNYEAQ. Complete variable domain (other parts from reference TRBV7-6 and TRBJ2-1): GAGVSQSPRYKVTKRGQDVALRCDPISGHVSLYWYRQALGQGPEFLTYFNYEAQQDKSGLPNDRFSAERPEGSISTLTIQRTEQRDSAMYRCASSSLKAGVEQFFGPGTRLTVL.

The CDR3 DNA follows: TGTGCCAGCAGCTTTACCGGGACAGCTAATTCACCCCTCCACTTT. Translating gives CASSFTGTANSPLHF. This chain joins TRBV7-2 and TRBJ1-6, with 7 nucleotides matching TRBD1. The germline gives CDR1 SGHTA, CDR2 FQGNSA. The CDR3 is made up of 15 amino acids. J lost 6 bases, V lost 3 bases, and 5 bases had no gene match.

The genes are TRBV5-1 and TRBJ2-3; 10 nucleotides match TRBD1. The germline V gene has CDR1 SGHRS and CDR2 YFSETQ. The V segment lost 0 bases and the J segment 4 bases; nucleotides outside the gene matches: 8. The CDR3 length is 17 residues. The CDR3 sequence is CASSLGRGQGSADTQYF. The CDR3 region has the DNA TGCGCCAGCAGCTTGGGACGGGGACAGGGGAGCGCAGATACGCAGTATTTT.

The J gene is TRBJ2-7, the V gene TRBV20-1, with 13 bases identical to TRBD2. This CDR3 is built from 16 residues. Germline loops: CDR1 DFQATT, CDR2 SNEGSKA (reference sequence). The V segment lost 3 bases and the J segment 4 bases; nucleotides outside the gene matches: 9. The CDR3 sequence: CSASPPTSGRFYEQYF. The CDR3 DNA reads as TGCAGTGCTAGCCCACCGACTAGCGGGAGGTTTTACGAGCAGTACTTC.

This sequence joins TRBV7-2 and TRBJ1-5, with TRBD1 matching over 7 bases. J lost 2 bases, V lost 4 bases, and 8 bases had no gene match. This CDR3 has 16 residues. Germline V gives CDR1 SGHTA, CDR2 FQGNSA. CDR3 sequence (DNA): TGTGCCAGCAGCTCCGTAGGGGGCTTTGGCAATCAGCCCCAGCATTTT. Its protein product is CASSSVGGFGNQPQHF.

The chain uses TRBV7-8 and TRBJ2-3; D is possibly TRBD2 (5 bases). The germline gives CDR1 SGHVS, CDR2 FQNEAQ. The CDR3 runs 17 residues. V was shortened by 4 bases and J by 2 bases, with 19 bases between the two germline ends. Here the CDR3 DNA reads TGTGCCAGCAGCTCCCCCCCGGGCGGGTTGTTCACAGATACGCAGTATTTT. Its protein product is CASSSPPGGLFTDTQYF.

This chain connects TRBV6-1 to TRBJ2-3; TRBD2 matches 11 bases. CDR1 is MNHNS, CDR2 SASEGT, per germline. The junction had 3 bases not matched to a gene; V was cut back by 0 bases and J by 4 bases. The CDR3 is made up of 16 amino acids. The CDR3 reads CASSEALAGGSDTQYF. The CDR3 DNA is TGTGCCAGCAGTGAAGCCCTAGCGGGGGGTTCAGATACGCAGTATTTT.

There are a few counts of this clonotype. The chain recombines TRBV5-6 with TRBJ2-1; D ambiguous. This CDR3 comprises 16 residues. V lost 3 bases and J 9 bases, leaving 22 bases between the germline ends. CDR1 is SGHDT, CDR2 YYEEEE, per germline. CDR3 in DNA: TGTGCCAGCAGCTCGGCCGCTTTGGTGTCGGTAATTGAGCAGTTCTTC. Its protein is CASSSAALVSVIEQFF.

The CDR3 sequence: CASTSVREGNGYTF. CDR3 coding DNA: TGCGCCAGCACCTCGGTCAGGGAGGGCAATGGCTACACCTTC. The chain combines TRBV4-1 with TRBJ1-2, with D possibly being TRBD1 (5 bases). Trimming took 7 bases from V and 6 from J, leaving 18 bases between them. The germline CDR1 and CDR2 sequences are MGHRA and YSYEKL. This CDR3 has 14 residues.